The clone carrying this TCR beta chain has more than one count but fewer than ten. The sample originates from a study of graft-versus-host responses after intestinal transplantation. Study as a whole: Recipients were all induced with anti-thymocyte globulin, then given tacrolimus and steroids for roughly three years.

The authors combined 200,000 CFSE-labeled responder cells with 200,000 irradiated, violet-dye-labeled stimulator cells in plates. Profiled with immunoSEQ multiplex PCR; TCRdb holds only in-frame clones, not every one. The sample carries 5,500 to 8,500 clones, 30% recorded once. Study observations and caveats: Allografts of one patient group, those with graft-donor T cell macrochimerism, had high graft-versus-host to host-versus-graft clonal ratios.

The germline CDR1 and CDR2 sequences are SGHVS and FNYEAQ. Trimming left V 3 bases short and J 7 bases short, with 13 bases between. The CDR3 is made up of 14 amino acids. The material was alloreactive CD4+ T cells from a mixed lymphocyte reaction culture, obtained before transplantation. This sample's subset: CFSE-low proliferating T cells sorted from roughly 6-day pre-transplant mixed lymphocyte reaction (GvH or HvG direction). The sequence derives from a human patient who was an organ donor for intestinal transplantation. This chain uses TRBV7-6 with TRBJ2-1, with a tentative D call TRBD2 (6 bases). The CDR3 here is CASSFGLATNEQFF. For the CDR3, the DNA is TGTGCCAGCAGCTTCGGTCTAGCGACGAATGAGCAGTTCTTC.